This T cell receptor beta chain was documented in a study of Ad26.COV2.S vaccination and SARS-CoV-2 variants. Broader study findings: Post-vaccination spike-specific CD8+ and CD4+ T cell responses reportedly had substantial breadth.

This sample's treatment: around 19 received Ad26.COV2.S at low or high dose, single or two shots; about 5 received placebo; per-sample allocation not given. At day 63 after the first vaccine or placebo injection, samples were drawn. As its vector, the vaccine had Ad26, which expressed Wuhan-strain SARS-CoV-2 spike. Some clones are missing from TCRdb's copy, which holds only in-frame ones; the method was immunoSEQ multiplex PCR. The data contain about 330,000 clones, roughly 90% of them singletons. Worth noting for this clone: Its antigen is currently unknown.

Unmatched junction bases numbered 6, after V lost 0 bases and J lost 7 bases. The length of the CDR3 is 16 residues. CDR1 is MNHEY, CDR2 SVGAGI, per germline. The source is a person aged 18-60 years who received the Ad26.COV2.S COVID-19 vaccine or a placebo. The sample here was peripheral blood, taken in a trial of Ad26.COV2.S vaccine versus placebo. The chain joins TRBV6-5 to TRBJ2-1; 10 nucleotides align to TRBD2. CDR3 bases: TGTGCCAGCAGTTACTCAGGGACTAGCGTGAGGAATGAGCAGTTCTTC. Translated, it gives CASSYSGTSVRNEQFF.